What follows are 24 T cell receptor beta chains derived from one specimen sequenced in a study of cytomegalovirus exposure and HLA in healthy donors. In the PCR, 60 Vbeta and 13 Jbeta primers were used. The table came from immunoSEQ multiplex PCR; TCRdb's copy has only in-frame clones and leaves some out. The sample consists of about 180,000 clones, 60% to 85% of them appearing once. Sequences were obtained from PBMCs. Receptors originate from a male donor in good health and CMV-seronegative.

A word on this clone: Compared with germline, one end of the junction differs, possibly owing to a read error. This sample also contains other DNA sequences that code for the same CDR3. The rearrangement links TRBV9 to TRBJ2-2; 8 bases match TRBD2. Germline V lookup: CDR1 SGDLS, CDR2 YYNGEE. CDR3 length: 17 amino acids. CDR3 region: CASSVVVNSGKGGELFF. As DNA, the CDR3 is TGTGCTAGCAGCGTAGTGGTCAATAGCGGGAAGGGCGGGGAGCTGTTTTTT.

The V call is TRBV7-7, the J call TRBJ2-3; the D is unclear. This CDR3 is 14 amino acids long. V was clipped by 1 base and J by 4 bases, with 9 bases between them. CDR1 and CDR2 (germline): SSHAT, FNYEAQ (reference sequence). The chain's CDR3 is CASSLGVSSDTQYF. The CDR3 nucleotides are TGTGCCAGCAGCTTAGGAGTGTCTTCAGATACGCAGTATTTT.

This chain joins TRBV28 and TRBJ1-1; TRBD1 matches at 12 bases. CDR3 size: 13 residues. The germline V gene has CDR1 MDHEN and CDR2 SYDVKM. V dropped 7 bases and J dropped 4; count of bases not matched to a gene: 1. The CDR3: CASTGQGATEAFF. For the CDR3, the DNA is TGTGCCAGCACGGGACAGGGGGCCACTGAAGCTTTCTTT.

The chain couples TRBV30 to TRBJ1-5; TRBD1 matches 8 bases. This CDR3 has 15 residues. Germline trimming cut 0 bases from V and 5 bases from J; bases unmatched to any gene: 6. CDR1 and CDR2 (germline): GTSNPN, SVGIG (reference sequence). The CDR3 is CAWSVRGQGYQPQHF. The CDR3 coding sequence is TGTGCCTGGAGTGTACGCGGACAGGGTTATCAGCCCCAGCATTTT.

The rearrangement uses TRBV14 and TRBJ1-2; TRBD1 is a possible D gene (5 bases). The V end was cut by 4 bases, the J end by 2 bases, with 8 bases between. From germline, CDR1 is SGHDN and CDR2 FVKESK. This CDR3 is built from 13 residues. The CDR3 sequence: CASSLGGNYGYTF. Written as DNA, the CDR3 is TGTGCCAGCAGCCTTGGGGGGAACTATGGCTACACCTTC.

On this clone itself: At one of its ends the junction is not consistent with the germline gene, which may arise from a read error. The rearrangement links TRBV29-1 to TRBJ2-1; 9 nucleotides line up with TRBD2. The CDR3 runs to 15 residues. Per the germline V gene, CDR1 is SQVTM and CDR2 is ANQGSEA. The CDR3 sequence is CSVLLLSGGESERFF. CDR3 nucleotides: TGCAGCGTCCTCCTACTTAGCGGGGGAGAGAGTGAGCGGTTCTTC.

V and J are TRBV19 and TRBJ1-1; no firm D call. Trimming removed 5 bases at V and 1 base at J, with 11 bases between. The CDR3 is 14 residues long. Germline CDR1 reads LNHDA; CDR2 reads SQIVND (reference sequence). CDR3 in amino acids: CASSLSAGNTEAFF. CDR3 coding DNA: TGTGCCAGTAGTCTAAGCGCGGGGAACACTGAAGCTTTCTTT.

With respect to this clone: Other DNA sequences from this sample encode an identical CDR3 as well. V and J are TRBV9 and TRBJ2-1; 7 bases align to TRBD2. CDR3 length: 15 amino acids. The junction had 0 bases not matched to a gene; V was cut back by 0 bases and J by 0 bases. Germline lookup yields CDR1 SGDLS and CDR2 YYNGEE. CDR3 nucleotide sequence: TGTGCCAGCAGCGTAGGGACTAGCTCCTACAATGAGCAGTTCTTC. Translated: CASSVGTSSYNEQFF.

This clone has only one observation. This sequence joins TRBV28 and TRBJ2-3; 7 positions agree with TRBD2. CDR3 length equals 23 residues. V lost 4 bases, J lost 0 bases, and 28 bases stayed unmatched. Germline CDR1 is MDHEN and CDR2 is SYDVKM. In nucleotides, the CDR3 is TGTGCCAGCAGTTCTGGCAGCCACCCGACTGTTGTGGGAGCGGGGCTTAGCACAGATACGCAGTATTTT. It translates to CASSSGSHPTVVGAGLSTDTQYF.

The chain joins TRBV27 to TRBJ1-4, with 9 bases lining up with TRBD1. CDR1 MNHEY and CDR2 SMNVEV come from the germline V gene (reference sequence). CDR3 length: 14 residues. V gave up 6 bases and J gave up 8 bases; unmatched junction bases: 7. The CDR3 region is CASSGTGTNEKLFF. The CDR3 DNA follows: TGTGCCAGCAGCGGGACAGGGACCAACGAAAAACTGTTTTTT.

This clone was seen a few times. The gene calls are TRBV29-1 and TRBJ2-7, with 8 bases aligning to TRBD2. Germline V CDR1 and CDR2: SQVTM, ANQGSEA. The CDR3 totals 16 residues. The V gene end was trimmed by 2 bases and the J gene end by 4 bases; junction bases not matched to a gene: 13. DNA for the CDR3: TGCAGCGTTGAACATCGGGCTGGTAGCGGGATATACGAGCAGTACTTC. Translating gives CSVEHRAGSGIYEQYF.

The chain is built from TRBV10-2 and TRBJ2-7; D gene ambiguous. Germline CDR1 and CDR2: WSHSY and SAAADI. The CDR3 spans 13 residues. The ends were cut back, 2 bases at V and 0 bases at J, with 5 bases in the middle. The CDR3 DNA reads as TGCGCCAGCAGTGAGATGAGCTCCTACGAGCAGTACTTC. This codes for CASSEMSSYEQYF.

V usage is TRBV4-1 and J usage is TRBJ2-2; 8 bases match TRBD1. Germline V CDR1 and CDR2: MGHRA, YSYEKL. The CDR3 runs to 16 residues. V shed 5 bases and J 6 bases; nucleotides not matched to a gene: 11. DNA of the CDR3: TGCGCCAGCAGCACCCCTCCGGACAGGGTATCCGGGGAGCTGTTTTTT. Amino acid sequence: CASSTPPDRVSGELFF.

The V and J genes are TRBV4-1 and TRBJ2-3, with D possibly being TRBD1 (5 bases). The CDR3 length is 14 residues. The germline V and J ends were trimmed by 1 base and 2 bases, with 7 bases remaining between them. CDR1 is MGHRA, CDR2 YSYEKL, per germline. Here the CDR3 DNA reads TGCGCCAGCAGCCAAGCGACAGCCACAGATACGCAGTATTTT. As protein: CASSQATATDTQYF.

This clone was observed a few times. The genes are TRBV5-6 and TRBJ1-5, with a weak D call TRBD1 (5 bases). Germline V gene data show CDR1 as SGHDT and CDR2 as YYEEEE. The CDR3 is made up of 15 amino acids. With 0 bases removed from V and 3 bases from J, the gap between germline ends came to 10 bases. CDR3 in DNA: TGTGCCAGCAGCTTGGAGGGGCAGACCAATCAGCCCCAGCATTTT. This sequence encodes CASSLEGQTNQPQHF.

This clone was seen a few times. The chain couples TRBV5-1 to TRBJ2-5; TRBD2 matches 12 bases. The trim removed 4 bases at V and 4 bases at J, leaving 2 bases unmatched. In germline, CDR1 is SGHRS, CDR2 YFSETQ. The CDR3 runs 14 residues. The CDR3 loop reads CASSPGLAGETQYF. The DNA for the CDR3 is TGCGCCAGCAGCCCGGGACTAGCGGGAGAGACCCAGTACTTC.

The V call is TRBV30, the J call TRBJ1-2, with TRBD1 identical over 8 bases. The CDR3 spans 14 residues. Germline trimming cut 4 bases from V and 3 bases from J; bases unmatched to any gene: 7. From germline, CDR1 is GTSNPN and CDR2 SVGIG (reference sequence). The DNA for the CDR3 is TGTGCCTGGAAATCCGGACAGGGTGACTATGGCTACACCTTC. Translating it yields CAWKSGQGDYGYTF. The complete variable domain, with remaining parts taken from reference TRBV30 and TRBJ1-2, reads SQTIHQWPATLVQPVGSPLSLECTVEGTSNPNLYWYRQAAGRGLQLLFYSVGIGQISSEVPQNLSASRPQDRQFILSSKKLLLSDSGFYLCAWKSGQGDYGYTFGSGTRLTVV.

This clone was seen only once. The chain combines TRBV6-1 with TRBJ1-5; D is unresolved. V shed 7 bases and J shed 2 bases, with 12 bases lying between them. Germline CDR1 reads MNHNS; CDR2 reads SASEGT. This CDR3 has 14 residues. CDR3 DNA: TGTGCCAGCACCCTATTTAATGGCAATCAGCCCCAGCATTTT. It encodes CASTLFNGNQPQHF.

V is TRBV19 and J is TRBJ2-4; D possibly corresponds to TRBD1 (5 bases). The V and J ends lost 7 bases and 6 bases respectively, with 13 bases between them. Looked up from germline, CDR1 is LNHDA and CDR2 is SQIVND (reference sequence). This CDR3 region has 13 residues. The CDR3 DNA is TGTGCCAGTACAAGGGGTCGAGGAAACATTCAGTACTTC. Encoded protein: CASTRGRGNIQYF.

This clone was observed once. The chain recombines TRBV27 with TRBJ2-4, with TRBD1 matching over 8 bases. Unmatched junction bases numbered 5, after V lost 4 bases and J lost 6 bases. CDR1 and CDR2 from the germline V gene are MNHEY and SMNVEV (reference sequence). CDR3 length: 14 residues. The CDR3 region has the DNA TGTGCCAGCAGTTCAGACAGGGGTCTAAACATTCAGTACTTC. This sequence encodes CASSSDRGLNIQYF.

The chain links TRBV6-5 to TRBJ1-6; 8 bases map to TRBD1. Germline V gene data show CDR1 as MNHEY and CDR2 as SVGAGI. Trimming took 2 bases from V and 3 from J; bases not matched to a gene: 0. The CDR3 length is 15 residues. The CDR3 region has the DNA TGTGCCAGCAGTTACGGACAGGGCTATAATTCACCCCTCCACTTT. It codes for CASSYGQGYNSPLHF.

The chain couples TRBV30 to TRBJ1-5; no clear D gene. The CDR3 is made up of 14 amino acids. Germline V gene lookup returns CDR1 GTSNPN and CDR2 SVGIG (reference sequence). Deletions cut 0 bases from V and 5 bases from J, with 11 bases between. CDR3 nucleotides: TGTGCCTGGAGTGTATTCGCCGGAGATCAGCCCCAGCATTTT. Translation gives CAWSVFAGDQPQHF.

V is TRBV5-1 and J is TRBJ1-5; D not resolved. Trimming stripped 4 bases from V and 5 bases from J, with 16 bases between. The CDR3 runs to 15 residues. Germline loops: CDR1 SGHRS, CDR2 YFSETQ. The CDR3, as DNA: TGCGCCAGCAGCCCTTGGGGAGAAAGGCATCAGCCCCAGCATTTT. The encoded protein is CASSPWGERHQPQHF.

This clone was found a few times. This chain links TRBV4-1 with TRBJ1-1, with 7 bases that match TRBD1. The CDR3 is 15 residues long. V shed 3 bases and J 5 bases; nucleotides not matched to a gene: 9. Germline assignment: CDR1 MGHRA and CDR2 YSYEKL. The CDR3 DNA reads TGCGCCAGCAGCCACCGAAAGGGGGCCGGGACTGAAGCTTTCTTT. It specifies CASSHRKGAGTEAFF.